A single sample is the source of the 18 T cell receptor beta chains below, sequenced in a study of a mutant IDH1 vaccine in newly diagnosed glioma. Assay used: immunoSEQ multiplex PCR; TCRdb lists only in-frame clones, some missing. The sample shows approximately 70,000 clones, around 85% of them seen only once. Time point given: baseline, week 1 (first vaccination visit). Treatment reported: pre-vaccination baseline after standard-of-care therapy. This material consisted of PBMCs, taken from a glioma patient treated with radiotherapy, temozolomide or both. These receptors came from a man aged 25 to 45 with glioma.

The CDR3 region is CASSLAHYEQYF. In nucleotides, the CDR3 is TGTGCCAGCAGCTTAGCTCACTACGAGCAGTACTTC. The gene calls are TRBV11-2 and TRBJ2-7; no clear D gene. Trimming pared 1 base from V and 3 bases from J, leaving 4 bases between. From germline, CDR1 is SGHAT and CDR2 FQNNGV. The CDR3 sequence is 12 residues long.

Comment on this clone: Its ends do not fully match the called genes, so a read error is possible. The chain employs TRBV4-2 and TRBJ2-2, with D perhaps being TRBD1 or TRBD2 (5 bases each). The CDR3 is made up of 16 amino acids. The germline gives CDR1 LGHNA, CDR2 YNFKEQ. The CDR3 region has the DNA TGTGCCAGCAACCAAGATTACGGGGCAGGTACCGGGGAGCTGTTTTTT. This gives the protein CASNQDYGAGTGELFF.

The V gene is TRBV2, the J gene TRBJ1-5, with TRBD1 as a possible D gene (6 bases). The germline V gene has CDR1 SNHLY and CDR2 FYNNEI. V gave up 6 bases and J gave up 6 bases, with 15 bases separating them. This CDR3 comprises 14 residues. DNA of the CDR3: TGTGCCAGCAGAGCGACAGGAAGTGTTCAGCCCCAGCATTTT. Its translation: CASRATGSVQPQHF.

The chain combines TRBV19 with TRBJ1-2; perhaps TRBD1 as D (5 bases). CDR1 is LNHDA, CDR2 SQIVND, per germline (reference sequence). V was clipped by 7 bases and J by 4 bases, with 16 bases between them. This CDR3 has 14 residues. CDR3 protein: CASTHTGTVYGYTF. DNA for the CDR3: TGTGCCAGTACTCATACCGGGACGGTCTATGGCTACACCTTC.

The gene calls are TRBV29-1 and TRBJ2-7; 7 positions agree with TRBD1. Per germline, CDR1 SQVTM and CDR2 ANQGSEA. This CDR3 is 13 amino acids long. Losses at the gene ends were 4 bases for V and 2 bases for J; bases not matched to a gene: 5. The CDR3, as DNA: TGCAGCGTTGGAGACAGGGACCCCTACGAGCAGTACTTC. Amino acids: CSVGDRDPYEQYF.

In its sample, this clone is medium-sized. The V and J genes are TRBV10-1 and TRBJ1-4; tentative D call: TRBD1 (6 bases). In germline, CDR1 is WNHNN, CDR2 SYGVQD (reference sequence). The CDR3 is 17 residues long. Deletions cut 3 bases from V and 7 bases from J, with 21 bases between. DNA of the CDR3: TGCGCCAGCAGTGACTCTCCCAGTGGAGGGGGGAGTGAAAAACTGTTTTTT. Residues: CASSDSPSGGGSEKLFF.

The chain has TRBV7-9 and TRBJ1-5; tentatively, D is TRBD1 (6 bases). CDR1 SEHNR and CDR2 FQNEAQ come from the germline V gene (reference sequence). This CDR3 is 15 amino acids long. The germline V and J ends were trimmed by 4 bases and 4 bases, with 14 bases remaining between them. Written as DNA, the CDR3 is TGTGCCAGCAGCTCCACGGAACAGGGAAATCAGCCCCAGCATTTT. It encodes CASSSTEQGNQPQHF.

This clone came up once. The V call is TRBV5-4, the J call TRBJ2-5, with D unresolved. CDR1 and CDR2 from the germline V gene are SGHNT and YYREEE (reference sequence). This CDR3 region has 12 residues. Trimming stripped 4 bases from V and 5 bases from J, with 9 bases between. CDR3 coding DNA: TGTGCCAGCAGCAACCGTGGGGAGACCCAGTACTTC. Translation gives CASSNRGETQYF.

J is TRBJ1-3 and V is TRBV7-9; D not resolved. The germline gives CDR1 SEHNR, CDR2 FQNEAQ (reference sequence). V was shortened by 3 bases and J by 7 bases, with 16 bases between the two germline ends. The length of the CDR3 is 15 residues. The CDR3 spells CASSFYTGVRNTIYF. The CDR3 region has the DNA TGTGCCAGCAGCTTCTACACTGGAGTTCGGAACACCATATATTTT.

The J gene is TRBJ2-7, the V gene TRBV29-1; D perhaps matches TRBD1 (6 bases). The CDR3 covers 12 residues. The ends were cut back, 6 bases at V and 3 bases at J, with 12 bases in the middle. Germline CDR1 reads SQVTM; CDR2 reads ANQGSEA. The CDR3 nucleotides read TGCAGCGTGTCCGGGACATTCTACGAGCAGTACTTC. It encodes CSVSGTFYEQYF.

V and J are TRBV18 and TRBJ1-4; D unclear. Germline loops: CDR1 KGHSH, CDR2 LQKENI. V lost 1 base and J 7 bases, leaving 10 bases between the germline ends. CDR3 length: 14 amino acids. CDR3 bases: TGTGCCAGCTCACCACGCAACCTACGTGAAAAACTGTTTTTT. Protein product: CASSPRNLREKLFF. Together with reference TRBV18 and TRBJ1-4, the CDR3 gives the full variable domain: NAGVMQNPRHLVRRRGQEARLRCSPMKGHSHVYWYRQLPEEGLKFMVYLQKENIIDESGMPKERFSAEFPKEGPSILRIQQVVRGDSAAYFCASSPRNLREKLFFGSGTQLSVL.

This clone occurred a few times. The J gene is TRBJ2-7, the V gene TRBV5-6; D may match TRBD1 or TRBD2 (7 bases each). The ends were cut back, 2 bases at V and 0 bases at J, with 18 bases in the middle. The germline V gene encodes CDR1 SGHDT and CDR2 YYEEEE. This CDR3 is built from 17 residues. CDR3 in amino acids: CASSFRGGGASSYEQYF. DNA of the CDR3: TGTGCCAGCAGCTTCAGGGGGGGAGGGGCGAGCTCCTACGAGCAGTACTTC.

The gene calls are TRBV18 and TRBJ1-1; D remains unclear. The CDR3 is made up of 13 amino acids. Deletions cut 3 bases from V and 5 bases from J, with 10 bases between. Germline CDR1 reads KGHSH; CDR2 reads LQKENI. DNA for the CDR3: TGTGCCAGCTCACCGCGATCTGGAACTGAAGCTTTCTTT. Its protein is CASSPRSGTEAFF.

This chain joins TRBV4-2 and TRBJ1-2; 8 nucleotides align to TRBD1. This CDR3 contains 15 residues. The V gene end was trimmed by 3 bases and the J gene end by 3 bases; junction bases not matched to a gene: 6. Germline CDR1 LGHNA, CDR2 YNFKEQ. CDR3 DNA sequence: TGTGCCAGCAGCCAGCGAGACAGGGGTGACTATGGCTACACCTTC. Translated: CASSQRDRGDYGYTF.

The chain links TRBV25-1 to TRBJ1-2; 7 bases line up with TRBD1. V shed 4 bases and J 6 bases; nucleotides not matched to a gene: 14. Germline lookup yields CDR1 MGHDK and CDR2 SYGVNS. This CDR3 comprises 16 residues. The CDR3 is CASSGRQGSIIHGYTF. In DNA, the CDR3 is TGTGCCAGCAGTGGACGACAGGGATCGATAATCCATGGCTACACCTTC.

The chain uses TRBV12-5 and TRBJ2-6; unclear D gene. The CDR3 extends over 17 amino acids. Germline CDR1 is LGHNT and CDR2 is FRNRAP. Trimming cost V 6 bases and J 0 bases, with 15 bases left between them. The DNA for the CDR3 is TGTGCTAGTGGGGAACCGACATCTTACTCTGGGGCCAACGTCCTGACTTTC. It is translated as CASGEPTSYSGANVLTF.

This rearrangement joins TRBV28 to TRBJ1-5, with 7 bases aligning to TRBD1. The germline V gene encodes CDR1 MDHEN and CDR2 SYDVKM. V lost 1 base to trimming and J lost 0 bases; unmatched junction nucleotides: 6. This CDR3 has 17 amino acids. CDR3 DNA: TGTGCCAGCAGTTTATTCGGGACAGACCGTAGCAATCAGCCCCAGCATTTT. Its translation is CASSLFGTDRSNQPQHF.

The chain carries TRBV11-2 and TRBJ1-1; maybe TRBD1 (5 bases). This CDR3 is 15 amino acids long. Germline CDR1 reads SGHAT; CDR2 reads FQNNGV. V was trimmed by 6 bases and J by 3 bases, leaving 17 bases between them. This chain's CDR3 is CASRLQGGKHTEAFF. The DNA for the CDR3 is TGTGCCAGCAGACTTCAGGGTGGCAAGCACACTGAAGCTTTCTTT.